This T cell receptor (beta chain) was recorded in a study of OX40 agonist ivuxolimab in advanced cancers. About the research overall: Dose-escalation patients had hepatocellular carcinoma, melanoma, renal cell or head and neck cancer. Partial responses occurred in Three dose-escalation patients, one with hepatocellular carcinoma and two with cutaneous melanoma.

The V segment lost 5 bases and the J segment 4 bases; nucleotides outside the gene matches: 4. The CDR3 extends over 14 amino acids. Germline V gives CDR1 MNHEY, CDR2 SMNVEV (reference sequence). The method was immunoSEQ multiplex PCR; TCRdb's version includes in-frame clones alone and lacks a portion of them. The sample carries approximately 97,000 clones, about 90% recorded once. The gene calls are TRBV27 and TRBJ1-2; 10 bases are a match to TRBD1. The clonotype was recovered from an adult with an advanced solid tumor such as melanoma, head and neck, liver or kidney cancer. The specimen was CD4+ or CD8+ T cells sorted from blood, collected in a trial of the OX40 agonist ivuxolimab. The DNA for the CDR3 is TGTGCCAGCAGTAACGACAGGGGGCTCTATGGCTACACCTTC. Translated: CASSNDRGLYGYTF.